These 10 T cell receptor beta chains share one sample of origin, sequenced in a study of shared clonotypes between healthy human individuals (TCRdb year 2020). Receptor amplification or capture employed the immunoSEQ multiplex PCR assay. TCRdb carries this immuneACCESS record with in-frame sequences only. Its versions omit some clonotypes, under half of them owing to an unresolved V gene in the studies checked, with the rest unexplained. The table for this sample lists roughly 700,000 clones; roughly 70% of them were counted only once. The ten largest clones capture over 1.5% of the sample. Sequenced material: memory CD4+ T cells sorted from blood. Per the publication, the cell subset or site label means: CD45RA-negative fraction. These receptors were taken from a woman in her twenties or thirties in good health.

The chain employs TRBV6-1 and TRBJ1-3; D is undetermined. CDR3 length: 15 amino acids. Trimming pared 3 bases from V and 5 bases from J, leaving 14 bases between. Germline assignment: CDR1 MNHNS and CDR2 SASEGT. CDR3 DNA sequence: TGTGCCAGCAGTGAGGGTGGCGGAACAAGAAACACCATATATTTT. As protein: CASSEGGGTRNTIYF.

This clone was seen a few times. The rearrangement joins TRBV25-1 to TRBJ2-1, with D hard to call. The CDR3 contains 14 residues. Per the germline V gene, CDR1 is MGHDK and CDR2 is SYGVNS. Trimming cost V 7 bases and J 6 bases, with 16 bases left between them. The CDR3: CASIQTGDSNEQFF. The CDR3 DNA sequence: TGTGCCAGCATCCAAACTGGGGATAGCAATGAGCAGTTCTTC.

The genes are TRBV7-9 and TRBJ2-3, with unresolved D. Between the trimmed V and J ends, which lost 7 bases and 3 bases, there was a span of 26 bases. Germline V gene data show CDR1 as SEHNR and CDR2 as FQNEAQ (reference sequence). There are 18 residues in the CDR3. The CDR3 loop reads CASTNIEGQSVGTDTQYF. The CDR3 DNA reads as TGTGCCAGCACCAACATCGAAGGTCAGAGTGTGGGGACAGATACGCAGTATTTT. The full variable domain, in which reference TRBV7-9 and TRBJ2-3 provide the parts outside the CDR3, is DTGVSQNPRHKITKRGQNVTFRCDPISEHNRLYWYRQTLGQGPEFLTYFQNEAQLEKSRLLSDRFSAERPKGSFSTLEIQRTEQGDSAMYLCASTNIEGQSVGTDTQYFGPGTRLTVL.

The CDR3 DNA is TGTGCCAGCCGTCGTGGGGAAACAAGTGTAGGTGGCTACACCTTC. Translated, it gives CASRRGETSVGGYTF. This sequence joins TRBV2 and TRBJ1-2; D gene uncertain. Germline lookup yields CDR1 SNHLY and CDR2 FYNNEI. Trimming removed 8 bases at V and 7 bases at J, with 23 bases between. The CDR3 runs 15 residues. Filled out from reference TRBV2 and TRBJ1-2, the complete variable domain reads EPEVTQTPSHQVTQMGQEVILRCVPISNHLYFYWYRQILGQKVEFLVSFYNNEISEKSEIFDDQFSVERPDGSNFTLKIRSTKLEDSAMYFCASRRGETSVGGYTFGSGTRLTVV.

CDR3 nucleotides: TGTGCCATTCAAGCAAACCTAGCGGCCGCTTACGAGCAGTACTTC. Its translation: CAIQANLAAAYEQYF. The rearrangement uses TRBV10-3 and TRBJ2-7; 7 bases match TRBD2. Germline CDR1 reads ENHRY; CDR2 reads SYGVKD. The ends lost 9 bases at V and 4 bases at J; junction bases unmatched: 15. The CDR3 extends over 15 amino acids.

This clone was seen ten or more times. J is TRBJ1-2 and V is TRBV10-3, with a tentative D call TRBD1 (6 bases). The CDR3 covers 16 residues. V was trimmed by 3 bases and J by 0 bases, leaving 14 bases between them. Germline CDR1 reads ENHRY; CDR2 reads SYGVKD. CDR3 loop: CAISDPGQKSNYGYTF. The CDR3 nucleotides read TGTGCCATCAGTGACCCCGGACAGAAGTCTAACTATGGCTACACCTTC.

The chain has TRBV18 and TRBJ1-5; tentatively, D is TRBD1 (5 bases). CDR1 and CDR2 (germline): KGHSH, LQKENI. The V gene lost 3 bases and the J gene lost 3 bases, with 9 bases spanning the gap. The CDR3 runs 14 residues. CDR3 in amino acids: CASSPGTFNQPQHF. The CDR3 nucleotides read TGTGCCAGCTCACCCGGGACCTTCAATCAGCCCCAGCATTTT.

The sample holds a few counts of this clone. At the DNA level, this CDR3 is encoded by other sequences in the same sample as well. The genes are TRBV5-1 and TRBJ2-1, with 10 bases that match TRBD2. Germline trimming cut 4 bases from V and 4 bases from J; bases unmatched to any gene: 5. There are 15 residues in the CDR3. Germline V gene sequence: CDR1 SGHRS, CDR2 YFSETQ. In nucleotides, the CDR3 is TGCGCCAGCAGCCTCTCTAGCGGGAGTTACAATGAGCAGTTCTTC. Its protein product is CASSLSSGSYNEQFF.

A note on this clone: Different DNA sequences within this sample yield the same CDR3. This CDR3 reads CASSQDSRYEQYF. As DNA, the CDR3 is TGCGCCAGCAGCCAAGATAGTCGCTACGAGCAGTACTTC. J is TRBJ2-7 and V is TRBV4-1; D uncertain. CDR3 length: 13 amino acids. Trimming removed 0 bases from V and 3 bases from J, with 6 bases in between. Germline V gene lookup returns CDR1 MGHRA and CDR2 YSYEKL.

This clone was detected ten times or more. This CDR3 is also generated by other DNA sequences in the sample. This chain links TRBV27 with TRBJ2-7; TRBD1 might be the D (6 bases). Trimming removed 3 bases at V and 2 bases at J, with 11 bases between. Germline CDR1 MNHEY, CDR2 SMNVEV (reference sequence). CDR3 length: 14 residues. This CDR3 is CASSFTQGPYEQYF. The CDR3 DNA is TGTGCCAGCAGTTTTACACAGGGTCCCTACGAGCAGTACTTC.